The 27 T cell receptor beta chains below all came from one sample that was sequenced in a study of T cells after posttransplantation cyclophosphamide. Only in-frame clones appear in the TCRdb table, and some are missing; sequencing was by immunoSEQ multiplex PCR. Observed in the sample are over 30,000 clones, none of them singletons. Sequencing used PBMCs. These TCRs come from a woman between 50 and 59 years old in good health and a related stem cell transplant donor.

This clone has ten or more counts. J is TRBJ1-5 and V is TRBV18; 8 bases fit TRBD1. The CDR3 has 15 amino acids. The germline gives CDR1 KGHSH, CDR2 LQKENI. V lost 6 bases to trimming and J lost 2 bases; unmatched junction nucleotides: 6. The CDR3 here is CASSPDRGRNQPQHF. The CDR3 DNA follows: TGTGCCAGCTCGCCTGACAGGGGCCGCAATCAGCCCCAGCATTTT.

This clone was counted many times. V is TRBV19 and J is TRBJ1-5; 9 positions agree with TRBD1. The V and J ends lost 2 bases and 3 bases, in that order; junction bases with no gene match: 5. CDR1 and CDR2 from the germline V gene are LNHDA and SQIVND (reference sequence). The length of the CDR3 is 16 residues. The CDR3 coding sequence is TGTGCCAGTAGTATAACAGGGGGCTACGACAATCAGCCCCAGCATTTT. Amino acid sequence: CASSITGGYDNQPQHF.

This clone was recorded at least ten times. The chain uses TRBV28 and TRBJ1-4, with TRBD1 identical over 7 bases. Germline V lookup: CDR1 MDHEN, CDR2 SYDVKM. The CDR3 has 14 residues. Trimming took 6 bases from V and 10 from J; bases not matched to a gene: 11. The CDR3 DNA follows: TGTGCCAGCAGCCCGACAGGGTCACGGGGAAAACTGTTTTTT. Its translation is CASSPTGSRGKLFF.

This clone was counted at least ten times. V and J are TRBV6-1 and TRBJ1-5, with D perhaps matching TRBD1 (5 bases). CDR3 length: 15 residues. Trimming removed 3 bases at V and 6 bases at J, with 15 bases between. CDR1 and CDR2 (germline): MNHNS, SASEGT. CDR3 amino acids: CASSEKGQGPQPQHF. In nucleotides, the CDR3 is TGTGCCAGCAGTGAGAAGGGCCAGGGCCCTCAGCCCCAGCATTTT.

This clone was observed many times. The chain couples TRBV9 to TRBJ2-3; TRBD2 agrees at 8 bases. CDR3 length: 18 residues. CDR1 SGDLS and CDR2 YYNGEE come from the germline V gene. After removal of 4 bases from V and 1 base from J, the junction contained 14 bases not matched to a gene. CDR3 loop: CASSQGLVPGGGTDTQYF. Written as DNA, the CDR3 is TGTGCCAGCAGCCAGGGACTAGTTCCTGGGGGAGGCACAGATACGCAGTATTTT.

There are many counts of this clone. The rearrangement joins TRBV10-2 to TRBJ1-4; 7 bases fit TRBD1. The CDR3 length is 16 residues. The V gene's germline CDR1 is WSHSY and CDR2 SAAADI. Losses at the gene ends were 6 bases for V and 0 bases for J; bases not matched to a gene: 7. CDR3 sequence: CASRDLTGSTNEKLFF. As DNA, the CDR3 is TGCGCCAGCAGGGATCTGACAGGGTCAACTAATGAAAAACTGTTTTTT.

This clone has ten or more counts. The chain has TRBV5-4 and TRBJ1-4; the match to TRBD1 covers 10 bases. Looked up from germline, CDR1 is SGHNT and CDR2 is YYREEE (reference sequence). This CDR3 has 15 residues. Germline trimming cut 4 bases from V and 8 bases from J; bases unmatched to any gene: 8. The CDR3 loop is CASSRQGAVSEKLFF. The CDR3 DNA is TGTGCCAGCAGCCGACAGGGGGCTGTATCCGAAAAACTGTTTTTT.

This clone has a count of ten or more. The chain joins TRBV28 to TRBJ1-5, with D possibly being TRBD1 (6 bases). The CDR3 is 15 residues long. Germline values: CDR1 MDHEN, CDR2 SYDVKM. Trimming shortened V by 5 bases and J by 7 bases, and 18 bases separated the two germline ends. CDR3 sequence (DNA): TGTGCCAGCAGTACCCCGGGGGGGGCTTGGCAGCCCCAGCATTTT. Its translation is CASSTPGGAWQPQHF.

This clone was seen at least ten times. This sequence joins TRBV7-3 and TRBJ2-3, with D perhaps TRBD2 (6 bases). V was clipped by 5 bases and J by 0 bases, with 15 bases between them. Germline-derived CDR1 and CDR2 are SGHTA and FQGTGA. The CDR3 is made up of 16 amino acids. The CDR3 DNA reads TGTGCCAGCAGCCCCGGCGGCGGAGGGAGCACAGATACGCAGTATTTT. Translating it yields CASSPGGGGSTDTQYF. The complete variable domain, with remaining parts taken from reference TRBV7-3 and TRBJ2-3, reads GAGVSQTPSNKVTEKGKYVELRCDPISGHTALYWYRQSLGQGPEFLIYFQGTGAADDSGLPNDRFFAVRPEGSVSTLKIQRTERGDSAVYLCASSPGGGGSTDTQYFGPGTRLTVL.

CDR3 bases: TGTGCCAGTCATCCGGGAGCGTCCTACGAGCAGTACTTC. Its protein product is CASHPGASYEQYF. V is TRBV6-5 and J is TRBJ2-5; perhaps TRBD2 as D (6 bases). The DNA end lines up better with TRBJ2-7; the J call may be wrong. CDR1 is MNHEY, CDR2 SVGAGI, per germline. CDR3 length: 13 amino acids.

The sample holds many counts of this clone. The genes are TRBV15 and TRBJ1-5; no definite D call. Trimming took off 0 bases at V and 0 bases at J, with 12 bases between the two ends. Germline CDR1 LNHNV, CDR2 YYDKDF (reference sequence). The CDR3 runs to 17 residues. In DNA form, the CDR3 reads TGTGCCACCAGCAGAGAGGCGGCAGCTAATAGCAATCAGCCCCAGCATTTT. It specifies CATSREAAANSNQPQHF. Complete variable domain (other parts from reference TRBV15 and TRBJ1-5): DAMVIQNPRYQVTQFGKPVTLSCSQTLNHNVMYWYQQKSSQAPKLLFHYYDKDFNNEADTPDNFQSRRPNTSFCFLDIRSPGLGDTAMYLCATSREAAANSNQPQHFGDGTRLSIL.

This clone was counted at least ten times. The V and J genes are TRBV6-4 and TRBJ2-3, with D possibly being TRBD2 (7 bases). Looked up from germline, CDR1 is MRHNA and CDR2 is SNTAGT. V lost 6 bases and J lost 2, with 12 bases in between. The CDR3 covers 14 residues. The CDR3, as DNA: TGTGCCAGCAGGGCGGGGGCCACCACAGATACGCAGTATTTT. This translates into CASRAGATTDTQYF.

The sample holds many counts of this clone. The V gene is TRBV4-3, the J gene TRBJ2-7; maybe TRBD1 (6 bases). The CDR3 runs to 13 residues. Trimming pared 4 bases from V and 4 bases from J, leaving 11 bases between. Per germline, CDR1 LGHNA and CDR2 YSLEER. The CDR3, as DNA: TGCGCCAGCAGCCGCGACAGGAGGTACGAGCAGTACTTC. Protein product: CASSRDRRYEQYF.

This clone was counted many times. The chain combines TRBV27 with TRBJ1-4, with D perhaps TRBD1 (6 bases). CDR1 and CDR2 (germline): MNHEY, SMNVEV (reference sequence). V lost 3 bases, J lost 8 bases, and 16 bases lay in between. CDR3 length: 15 residues. As DNA, the CDR3 is TGTGCCAGCAGTTTTGGGGGGGCTCGGTGGGAAAAACTGTTTTTT. This translates into CASSFGGARWEKLFF.

This clone was seen many times. This chain uses TRBV7-3 with TRBJ2-2, with 9 bases fitting TRBD2. The CDR3 runs 16 residues. Germline CDR1 reads SGHTA; CDR2 reads FQGTGA. The V segment lost 5 bases and the J segment 4 bases; nucleotides outside the gene matches: 8. The CDR3: CASSQIAGVRTGELFF. The CDR3 nucleotides read TGTGCCAGCAGCCAGATAGCGGGGGTGCGCACCGGGGAGCTGTTTTTT. The variable domain in full, with the rest retrieved from reference TRBV7-3 and TRBJ2-2, is GAGVSQTPSNKVTEKGKYVELRCDPISGHTALYWYRQSLGQGPEFLIYFQGTGAADDSGLPNDRFFAVRPEGSVSTLKIQRTERGDSAVYLCASSQIAGVRTGELFFGEGSRLTVL.

This clone has a count of ten or more. The chain employs TRBV19 and TRBJ2-3; D unresolved. Germline CDR1 LNHDA, CDR2 SQIVND (reference sequence). V was pared by 6 bases and J by 4 bases, with 11 bases between. The CDR3 extends over 13 amino acids. The CDR3: CASSVSEADTQYF. The CDR3 DNA is TGTGCCAGTAGCGTTTCTGAGGCAGATACGCAGTATTTT.

This clone was seen at least ten times. The CDR3 DNA reads TGTGCCAGCAGCTCTAGACAGGGGGCCCTGGGGGAGCAGTACTTC. Translation: CASSSRQGALGEQYF. This chain uses TRBV7-8 with TRBJ2-7, with 10 bases that match TRBD1. This CDR3 contains 15 residues. Germline V gene lookup returns CDR1 SGHVS and CDR2 FQNEAQ. V was clipped by 4 bases and J by 7 bases; unmatched bases: 10. Supplemented by reference TRBV7-8 and TRBJ2-7, the full variable domain reads GAGVSQSPRYKVAKRGQDVALRCDPISGHVSLFWYQQALGQGPEFLTYFQNEAQLDKSGLPSDRFFAERPEGSVSTLKIQRTQQEDSAVYLCASSSRQGALGEQYFGPGTRLTVT.

V and J are TRBV7-8 and TRBJ1-5, with 9 bases aligning to TRBD1. The germline gives CDR1 SGHVS, CDR2 FQNEAQ. The CDR3 totals 17 residues. V lost 4 bases, J lost 1 base, and 8 bases stayed unmatched. In DNA, the CDR3 is TGTGCCAGCAGCTCTGGACAGGGGATGATCAGCAATCAGCCCCAGCATTTT. Translated: CASSSGQGMISNQPQHF.

This clone turned up a few times. This chain connects TRBV4-2 to TRBJ2-7, with D possibly matching TRBD2 (5 bases). Trimming removed 4 bases at V and 7 bases at J, with 11 bases between. CDR1 LGHNA and CDR2 YNFKEQ come from the germline V gene. This CDR3 comprises 12 residues. CDR3 protein: CASSPGMTEQYF. The CDR3 DNA is TGTGCCAGCAGCCCGGGGATGACAGAGCAGTACTTC.

This clone was recorded at least ten times. V is TRBV18 and J is TRBJ1-1, with TRBD1 matching over 11 bases. This CDR3 comprises 15 residues. Germline-derived CDR1 and CDR2 are KGHSH and LQKENI. V shed 2 bases, J shed 4 bases, and the junction held 3 bases outside the gene matches. CDR3 residues: CASSPWDRGSTEAFF. The CDR3 nucleotides are TGTGCCAGCTCACCATGGGACAGGGGGAGCACTGAAGCTTTCTTT.

The chain uses TRBV10-2 and TRBJ2-4; D remains ambiguous. CDR1 WSHSY and CDR2 SAAADI come from the germline V gene. Trimming left V 3 bases short and J 6 bases short, with 6 bases between. The CDR3 covers 12 residues. The CDR3 reads CASSDGVNIQYF. CDR3 nucleotides: TGCGCCAGCAGTGACGGAGTAAACATTCAGTACTTC.

This clone was counted ten times or more. The chain carries TRBV5-1 and TRBJ1-2; no firm D call. Germline V gives CDR1 SGHRS, CDR2 YFSETQ. The CDR3 is made up of 13 amino acids. Trimming shortened V by 3 bases and J by 4 bases, and 10 bases separated the two germline ends. The CDR3 DNA follows: TGCGCCAGCAGCTCATCGGGATTCTATGGCTACACCTTC. Residues: CASSSSGFYGYTF.

This clone was recorded many times. This chain joins TRBV4-1 and TRBJ2-5; possible D gene TRBD1, 5 bases. V was trimmed by 0 bases and J by 6 bases, leaving 17 bases between them. The CDR3 length is 16 residues. CDR1 is MGHRA, CDR2 YSYEKL, per germline. The CDR3 spells CASSQDNRIGVQTQYF. DNA for the CDR3: TGCGCCAGCAGCCAAGACAACAGGATAGGGGTGCAGACCCAGTACTTC.

This clone showed up many times. V and J are TRBV28 and TRBJ2-7, with D possibly matching TRBD1 (5 bases). Germline V gives CDR1 MDHEN, CDR2 SYDVKM. The CDR3 consists of 15 residues. Trimming stripped 5 bases from V and 0 bases from J, with 14 bases between. The DNA for the CDR3 is TGTGCCAGCAGTCAAGGGGTGCTGAGCTCCTACGAGCAGTACTTC. It is translated as CASSQGVLSSYEQYF.

This clone was seen many times. Its ends do not fully match the called genes, so a read error is possible. V is TRBV7-3 and J is TRBJ2-3, with 7 positions matching TRBD1. This CDR3 has 14 residues. Germline V gives CDR1 SGHTA, CDR2 FQGTGA. The CDR3 DNA is TGTGCCAGCAGCTTCCGGGACAGCAGAGATACGCAGTATTTT. This encodes CASSFRDSRDTQYF.

In its sample, this clone was seen many times. The chain combines TRBV29-1 with TRBJ2-7; perhaps TRBD1 as D (6 bases). The CDR3 consists of 14 residues. The ends were cut back, 4 bases at V and 6 bases at J, with 19 bases in the middle. The germline CDR1 and CDR2 sequences are SQVTM and ANQGSEA. CDR3: CSVVTPSQGSEQYF. CDR3 DNA: TGCAGCGTTGTCACCCCGTCCCAGGGGTCCGAGCAGTACTTC.

This clone has at least ten counts. The chain has TRBV6-1 and TRBJ2-5, with a weak D call TRBD1 (6 bases). CDR1 is MNHNS, CDR2 SASEGT, per germline. Trimming took off 1 base at V and 1 base at J, with 7 bases between the two ends. The CDR3 totals 14 residues. CDR3 sequence (DNA): TGTGCCAGCAGTGAAGGGACAGCCCAAGAGACCCAGTACTTC. Its translation: CASSEGTAQETQYF.